A single sample gave rise to the 28 T cell receptor beta chains below, sequenced in a study of Ad26.COV2.S vaccination and SARS-CoV-2 variants. Treatment in this sample: some 20 received Ad26.COV2.S at low or high dose, single or two shots; 5 received placebo; per-sample allocation not given. Material that was analyzed had been drawn on day 63 after the first vaccine or placebo injection. Generated by immunoSEQ multiplex PCR, the TCRdb table keeps only in-frame clones and is missing some. The sample holds 300,000 to 400,000 clones; 70% to 90% are singletons and the top ten take 3% to 4%. Material: peripheral blood, obtained in a trial of Ad26.COV2.S vaccine versus placebo. All receptors come from a person between 18 and 65 years old who received the Ad26.COV2.S COVID-19 vaccine or a placebo.

The chain links TRBV6-5 to TRBJ1-3; no definite D call. This CDR3 has 14 residues. The ends were cut back, 2 bases at V and 0 bases at J, with 5 bases in the middle. CDR1 is MNHEY and CDR2 is SVGAGI in the germline V gene. The CDR3 loop reads CASSYADSGNTIYF. CDR3 nucleotides: TGTGCCAGCAGTTACGCGGACTCTGGAAACACCATATATTTT.

The V call is TRBV7-2, the J call TRBJ2-3; TRBD1 aligns across 8 bases. Germline V gene lookup returns CDR1 SGHTA and CDR2 FQGNSA. The trim removed 4 bases at V and 0 bases at J, leaving 3 bases unmatched. This CDR3 is 15 amino acids long. The CDR3 reads CASSSTGVSTDTQYF. The CDR3 nucleotides are TGTGCCAGCAGCTCGACAGGGGTTAGCACAGATACGCAGTATTTT. The full variable domain, with the rest looked up from reference TRBV7-2 and TRBJ2-3, is GAGVSQSPSNKVTEKGKDVELRCDPISGHTALYWYRQSLGQGLEFLIYFQGNSAPDKSGLPSDRFSAERTGGSVSTLTIQRTQQEDSAVYLCASSSTGVSTDTQYFGPGTRLTVL.

For the CDR3, the DNA is TGCGCCAGCAGCCAAGAATGGATTGGAGTAGTCACCCCTCTTTTGTTCTTC. As protein: CASSQEWIGVVTPLLFF. The chain couples TRBV4-1 to TRBJ2-1, with unresolved D. Germline V gene lookup returns CDR1 MGHRA and CDR2 YSYEKL. The V end lost 0 bases, the J end lost 15 bases, and 27 bases lay between the germline ends. This CDR3 contains 17 residues.

The V gene is TRBV5-5, the J gene TRBJ1-5; D might be TRBD1 (6 bases). Germline V lookup: CDR1 SGHKS, CDR2 YYEKEE (reference sequence). Trimming cost V 3 bases and J 3 bases, with 10 bases left between them. This CDR3 contains 14 residues. The CDR3 DNA reads TGTGCCAGCAGCTCCGGACAGTACAATCAGCCCCAGCATTTT. Protein sequence: CASSSGQYNQPQHF. The full variable domain, its missing parts supplied by reference TRBV5-5 and TRBJ1-5, is DAGVTQSPTHLIKTRGQQVTLRCSPISGHKSVSWYQQVLGQGPQFIFQYYEKEERGRGNFPDRFSARQFPNYSSELNVNALLLGDSALYLCASSSGQYNQPQHFGDGTRLSIL.

The J gene is TRBJ2-3, the V gene TRBV5-1; D tentatively fits TRBD1 or TRBD2 (6 bases each). Germline CDR1 SGHRS, CDR2 YFSETQ. V was pared by 4 bases and J by 0 bases, with 21 bases between. This CDR3 comprises 18 residues. This CDR3 is CASSPTPTGAASTDTQYF. The DNA of the CDR3 is TGCGCCAGCAGCCCTACCCCCACGGGGGCTGCTAGCACAGATACGCAGTATTTT.

The chain couples TRBV27 to TRBJ2-3, with D unresolved. The CDR3 runs 15 residues. Germline V gives CDR1 MNHEY, CDR2 SMNVEV (reference sequence). Trimming pared 5 bases from V and 3 bases from J, leaving 15 bases between. CDR3 loop: CASSLLEEGTDTQYF. As DNA, the CDR3 is TGTGCCAGCAGTCTTCTCGAGGAAGGTACAGATACGCAGTATTTT.

In regard to this clone: A junction boundary mismatches the germline segment, possibly from a read error. CDR3 protein: CASSLDRTELF. The CDR3 DNA is TGTGCCAGCAGCTTGGATAGGACAGAGCTTTTC. V is TRBV5-5 and J is TRBJ2-7; D might be TRBD1 (6 bases). The CDR3 consists of 11 residues. The germline V gene encodes CDR1 SGHKS and CDR2 YYEKEE (reference sequence).

V and J are TRBV15 and TRBJ2-4, with D tentatively TRBD1 (5 bases). This CDR3 has 19 residues. V gave up 0 bases and J gave up 0 bases, with 18 bases separating them. Germline-derived CDR1 and CDR2 are LNHNV and YYDKDF (reference sequence). The CDR3 protein is CATSREAGKHTIAKNIQYF. CDR3 in DNA: TGTGCCACCAGCAGAGAGGCAGGGAAGCATACGATAGCCAAAAACATTCAGTACTTC.

CDR3 residues: CASSQVGNVMDNEKLFF. The CDR3 nucleotides are TGTGCCAGCAGCCAGGTGGGAAACGTTATGGATAATGAAAAACTGTTTTTT. The rearrangement links TRBV3-1 (or the pseudogene TRBV3-2) to TRBJ1-4; D gene unclear. The germline V and J ends were trimmed by 3 bases and 4 bases, with 18 bases remaining between them. The CDR3 has 17 residues. The germline V gene has CDR1 LGHDT and CDR2 YNNKEL (reference sequence).

The CDR3 spells CASKKGGDSYEQYF. CDR3 in DNA: TGTGCCAGCAAAAAAGGGGGCGACTCCTACGAGCAGTACTTC. V and J are TRBV6-5 and TRBJ2-7; 7 nucleotides align to TRBD1. In germline, CDR1 is MNHEY, CDR2 SVGAGI. The CDR3 has 14 residues. V lost 7 bases and J lost 0; bases outside the gene matches: 6.

The DNA of the CDR3 is TGTGCCAGCAGCGTAGATCAGAGGCAGGGGAAAATGAACACTGAAGCTTTCTTT. The encoded protein is CASSVDQRQGKMNTEAFF. The chain links TRBV9 to TRBJ1-1; the D gene is possibly TRBD1 (6 bases). V was trimmed by 0 bases and J by 0 bases, leaving 18 bases between them. The CDR3 spans 18 residues. Germline CDR1 reads SGDLS; CDR2 reads YYNGEE.

This chain connects TRBV4-1 to TRBJ1-5; D perhaps matches TRBD1 (6 bases). Germline V gives CDR1 MGHRA, CDR2 YSYEKL. This CDR3 spans 16 amino acids. V shed 1 base and J shed 1 base, with 11 bases lying between them. The CDR3 protein is CASSQVGGASNQPQHF. The CDR3, as DNA: TGCGCCAGCAGCCAAGTAGGGGGGGCCAGCAATCAGCCCCAGCATTTT.

The chain recombines TRBV24-1 with TRBJ2-2; the match to TRBD1 covers 7 bases. The CDR3 totals 17 residues. The germline V gene has CDR1 KGHDR and CDR2 SFDVKD. V was pared by 5 bases and J by 1 base, with 9 bases of the junction left unmatched. The CDR3 nucleotides read TGTGCCACCAGTGGCCTCCCCGGGACAGAGAACACCGGGGAGCTGTTTTTT. Amino acids: CATSGLPGTENTGELFF.

This CDR3 reads CASSALEQFF. CDR3 in DNA: TGTGCCAGCAGCGCCCTTGAGCAGTTCTTC. The chain couples TRBV28 to TRBJ2-1; D is unresolved. Between the trimmed V and J ends, which lost 6 bases and 9 bases, there was a span of 6 bases. The CDR3 loop spans 10 amino acids. Germline V gene data show CDR1 as MDHEN and CDR2 as SYDVKM.

The J gene is TRBJ2-2, the V gene TRBV6-8; TRBD2 aligns across 9 bases. The V gene's germline CDR1 is MNHGY and CDR2 SAAAGT. Unmatched junction bases numbered 7, after V lost 2 bases and J lost 0 bases. The length of the CDR3 is 18 residues. The CDR3 region is CASSYETGLASNTGELFF. For the CDR3, the DNA is TGTGCCAGCAGTTACGAAACAGGACTAGCGTCGAACACCGGGGAGCTGTTTTTT.

In its sample, this clone was seen once. The chain employs TRBV6-2 or TRBV6-3 and TRBJ2-5, with TRBD2 identical over 7 bases. This CDR3 comprises 14 residues. V was pared by 2 bases and J by 3 bases, with 3 bases of the junction left unmatched. The germline gives CDR1 MNHEY, CDR2 SVGEGT. The CDR3 loop reads CASSYVLAEETQYF. The CDR3, as DNA: TGTGCCAGCAGTTACGTTCTAGCGGAAGAGACCCAGTACTTC.

This rearrangement joins TRBV6-2 or TRBV6-3 to TRBJ2-7; D might be TRBD1 (6 bases). V lost 4 bases to trimming and J lost 2 bases, with 15 bases between them. The CDR3 length is 15 residues. Germline CDR1 is MNHEY and CDR2 is SVGEGT. Here the CDR3 reads CASSWTVQGAYEQYF. In DNA form, the CDR3 reads TGTGCCAGCAGTTGGACAGTCCAAGGGGCCTACGAGCAGTACTTC.

The rearrangement links TRBV24-1 to TRBJ2-2, with unresolved D. In germline, CDR1 is KGHDR, CDR2 SFDVKD. The CDR3 runs to 15 residues. V dropped 1 base and J dropped 4 bases, with 9 bases sitting between them. The CDR3 loop reads CATSDFGDSTGELFF. The CDR3 coding sequence is TGTGCCACCAGTGATTTTGGGGATTCCACCGGGGAGCTGTTTTTT.

The rearrangement uses TRBV5-4 and TRBJ2-7, with 8 bases matching TRBD1. This CDR3 spans 13 amino acids. CDR1 is SGHNT, CDR2 YYREEE, per germline (reference sequence). The V segment lost 3 bases and the J segment 7 bases; nucleotides outside the gene matches: 6. The CDR3 spells CASSYQGAVEQYF. The DNA for the CDR3 is TGTGCCAGCAGCTATCAGGGGGCGGTTGAGCAGTACTTC. The entire variable domain, with the rest obtained from reference TRBV5-4 and TRBJ2-7, is as follows: ETGVTQSPTHLIKTRGQQVTLRCSSQSGHNTVSWYQQALGQGPQFIFQYYREEENGRGNFPPRFSGLQFPNYSSELNVNALELDDSALYLCASSYQGAVEQYFGPGTRLTVT.

The chain employs TRBV10-3 and TRBJ2-5; the D is unclear. This CDR3 has 16 amino acids. V lost 0 bases and J 5 bases, leaving 16 bases between the germline ends. From germline, CDR1 is ENHRY and CDR2 SYGVKD. The DNA of the CDR3 is TGTGCCATCAGTGAGTCAAGGGATCACATGAGGGAGACCCAGTACTTC. Its protein is CAISESRDHMRETQYF.

The chain carries TRBV6-4 and TRBJ1-2; no reliable D call. Trimming pared 5 bases from V and 6 bases from J, leaving 7 bases between. CDR1 is MRHNA, CDR2 SNTAGT, per germline. CDR3 size: 11 residues. The CDR3 protein is CASSQQNGYTF. Here the CDR3 DNA reads TGTGCCAGCAGTCAACAGAATGGCTACACCTTC.

The count of this clone is one. The chain is built from TRBV5-1 and TRBJ2-1, with TRBD2 matching 9 bases. V lost 4 bases, J lost 4 bases, and 12 bases stayed unmatched. Germline V gives CDR1 SGHRS, CDR2 YFSETQ. This CDR3 has 17 residues. Here the CDR3 reads CASSTTPGAGGYNEQFF. The DNA for the CDR3 is TGCGCCAGCAGCACCACCCCTGGAGCGGGGGGATACAATGAGCAGTTCTTC.

V gene TRBV4-1 combines with J gene TRBJ1-5; D is uncertain. Germline CDR1 is MGHRA and CDR2 is YSYEKL. The germline V and J ends were trimmed by 0 bases and 2 bases, with 5 bases remaining between them. The CDR3 totals 14 residues. CDR3 loop: CASSQEWGNQPQHF. The CDR3 DNA reads as TGCGCCAGCAGCCAAGAATGGGGCAATCAGCCCCAGCATTTT.

The chain employs TRBV9 and TRBJ2-6, with 9 bases matching TRBD1. Per germline, CDR1 SGDLS and CDR2 YYNGEE. V was clipped by 0 bases and J by 1 base; unmatched bases: 2. CDR3 length equals 17 residues. CDR3 region: CASSVAGTGSGANVLTF. Written as DNA, the CDR3 is TGTGCCAGCAGCGTAGCTGGGACAGGGTCTGGGGCCAACGTCCTGACTTTC.

V gene TRBV7-2 combines with J gene TRBJ2-5; D not resolved. Germline V CDR1 and CDR2: SGHTA, FQGNSA. The CDR3 extends over 13 amino acids. V shed 3 bases and J shed 5 bases, with 10 bases lying between them. The CDR3: CASSLRLRETQYF. CDR3 DNA sequence: TGTGCCAGCAGCTTGCGACTTAGGGAGACCCAGTACTTC.

This clone was counted a few times. V gene TRBV7-2 combines with J gene TRBJ2-5; 7 nucleotides line up with TRBD2. The CDR3 has 16 amino acids. The junction had 11 bases not matched to a gene; V was cut back by 5 bases and J by 2 bases. The V gene's germline CDR1 is SGHTA and CDR2 FQGNSA. CDR3 loop: CASSPGGLGEQETQYF. The CDR3 DNA reads TGTGCCAGCAGCCCCGGGGGGTTGGGGGAACAAGAGACCCAGTACTTC. The complete variable domain, with remaining parts taken from reference TRBV7-2 and TRBJ2-5, reads GAGVSQSPSNKVTEKGKDVELRCDPISGHTALYWYRQSLGQGLEFLIYFQGNSAPDKSGLPSDRFSAERTGGSVSTLTIQRTQQEDSAVYLCASSPGGLGEQETQYFGPGTRLLVL.

The rearrangement uses TRBV6-2 or TRBV6-3 and TRBJ2-5; 8 nucleotides match TRBD1. The CDR3 has 14 residues. Germline CDR1 is MNHEY and CDR2 is SVGEGT. The trim removed 4 bases at V and 1 base at J, leaving 2 bases unmatched. CDR3 amino acids: CASSSQGAQETQYF. CDR3 sequence (DNA): TGTGCCAGCAGTTCTCAGGGGGCCCAAGAGACCCAGTACTTC.

This chain uses TRBV5-4 with TRBJ2-3; D might be TRBD1 (6 bases). Trimming removed 2 bases from V and 4 bases from J, with 14 bases in between. Germline V CDR1 and CDR2: SGHNT, YYREEE (reference sequence). CDR3 length equals 15 residues. In DNA form, the CDR3 reads TGTGCCAGCAGCTTTTCGCTGGGGGCCTCAGATACGCAGTATTTT. Translation: CASSFSLGASDTQYF.